This TCR beta chain appears in the sequencing data of a study of blood T cell repertoires in COVID-19. Across the whole study: Samples taken during acute and convalescent COVID-19 were collected in the United States, Italy and Spain. T cells, B-cell-depleted T cells, or PBMCs provided the cDNA or gDNA that served as material.

The V gene end was trimmed by 0 bases and the J gene end by 8 bases; junction bases not matched to a gene: 8. CDR3 length equals 16 residues. The germline V gene encodes CDR1 SNHLY and CDR2 FYNNEI. Authors' data handling: Amplification from reference gene primers served as the basis for estimated nucleated cell counts. Clones were sequenced by immunoSEQ multiplex PCR, and TCRdb holds only the in-frame ones, with some missing. For V, J and clone size, that table is used; D and trimming come from the DNA. The table records roughly 73,000 clones, 86% of them present only once. This clone came up once. Material: peripheral blood. This TCR came from a man between 65 and 85 years old with active COVID-19. The J gene is TRBJ2-1, the V gene TRBV2; 9 nucleotides line up with TRBD2. Written as DNA, the CDR3 is TGTGCCAGCAGTGAAGCGGGGGGAGCGGGAGGAGATGAGCAGTTCTTC. It codes for CASSEAGGAGGDEQFF.